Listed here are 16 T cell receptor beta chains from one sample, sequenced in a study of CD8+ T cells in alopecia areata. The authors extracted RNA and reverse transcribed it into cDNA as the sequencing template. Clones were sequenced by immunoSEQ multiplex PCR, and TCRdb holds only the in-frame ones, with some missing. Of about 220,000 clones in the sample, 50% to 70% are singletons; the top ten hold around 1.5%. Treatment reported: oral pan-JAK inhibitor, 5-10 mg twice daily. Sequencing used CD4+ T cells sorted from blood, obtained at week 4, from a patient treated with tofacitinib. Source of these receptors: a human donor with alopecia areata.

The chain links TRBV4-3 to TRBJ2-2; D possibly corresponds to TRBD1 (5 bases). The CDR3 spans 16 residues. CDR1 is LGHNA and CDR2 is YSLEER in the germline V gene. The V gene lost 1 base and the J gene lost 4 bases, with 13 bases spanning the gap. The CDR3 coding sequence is TGCGCCAGCAGCCAAGGTCAGGGTGTAGGCACCGGGGAGCTGTTTTTT. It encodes CASSQGQGVGTGELFF.

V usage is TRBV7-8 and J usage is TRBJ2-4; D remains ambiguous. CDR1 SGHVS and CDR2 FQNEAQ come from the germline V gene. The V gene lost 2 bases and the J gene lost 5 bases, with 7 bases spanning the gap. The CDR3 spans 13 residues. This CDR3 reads CASSLTRENIQYF. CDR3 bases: TGTGCCAGCAGCTTAACCCGGGAAAACATTCAGTACTTC.

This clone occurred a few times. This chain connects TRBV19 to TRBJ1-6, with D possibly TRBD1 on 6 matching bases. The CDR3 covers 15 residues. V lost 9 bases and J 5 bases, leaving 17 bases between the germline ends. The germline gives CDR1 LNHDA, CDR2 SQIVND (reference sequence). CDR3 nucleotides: TGTGCCAGCTCTGTGTCCGGGACACATAATTCACCCCTCCACTTT. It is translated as CASSVSGTHNSPLHF. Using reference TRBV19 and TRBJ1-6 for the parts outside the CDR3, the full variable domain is DGGITQSPKYLFRKEGQNVTLSCEQNLNHDAMYWYRQDPGQGLRLIYYSQIVNDFQKGDIAEGYSVSREKKESFPLTVTSAQKNPTAFYLCASSVSGTHNSPLHFGNGTRLTVT.

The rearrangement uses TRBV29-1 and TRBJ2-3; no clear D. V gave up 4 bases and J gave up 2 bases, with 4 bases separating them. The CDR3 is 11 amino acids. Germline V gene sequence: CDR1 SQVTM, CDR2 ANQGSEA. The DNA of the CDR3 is TGCAGCGTTGGGGTCACAGATACGCAGTATTTT. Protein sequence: CSVGVTDTQYF.

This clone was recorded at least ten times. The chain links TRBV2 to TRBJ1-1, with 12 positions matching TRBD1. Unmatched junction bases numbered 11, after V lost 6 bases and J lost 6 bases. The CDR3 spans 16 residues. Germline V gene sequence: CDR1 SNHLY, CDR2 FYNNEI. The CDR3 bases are TGTGCCAGCAGGACCGGGACAGGGGGCAGAAGGGCTGAAGCTTTCTTT. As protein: CASRTGTGGRRAEAFF.

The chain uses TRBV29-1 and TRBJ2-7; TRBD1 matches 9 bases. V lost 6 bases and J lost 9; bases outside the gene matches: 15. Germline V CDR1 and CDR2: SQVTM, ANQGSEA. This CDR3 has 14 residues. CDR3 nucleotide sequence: TGCAGCGTCGCTCCCGGGACAGGGCTTGTAAGGCAGTACTTC. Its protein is CSVAPGTGLVRQYF.

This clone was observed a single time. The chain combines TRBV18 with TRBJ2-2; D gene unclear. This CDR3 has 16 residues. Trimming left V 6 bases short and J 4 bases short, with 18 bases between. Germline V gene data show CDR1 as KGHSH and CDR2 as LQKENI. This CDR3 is CASSRQDPATTGELFF. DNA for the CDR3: TGTGCCAGCTCCCGACAAGACCCGGCGACCACCGGGGAGCTGTTTTTT.

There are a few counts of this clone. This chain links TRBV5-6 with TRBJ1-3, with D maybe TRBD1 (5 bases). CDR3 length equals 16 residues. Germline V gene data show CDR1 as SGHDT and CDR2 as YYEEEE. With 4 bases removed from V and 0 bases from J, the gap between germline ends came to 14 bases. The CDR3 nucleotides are TGTGCCAGCAGCCCGACCGCGGGGGGCTCTGGAAACACCATATATTTT. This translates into CASSPTAGGSGNTIYF.

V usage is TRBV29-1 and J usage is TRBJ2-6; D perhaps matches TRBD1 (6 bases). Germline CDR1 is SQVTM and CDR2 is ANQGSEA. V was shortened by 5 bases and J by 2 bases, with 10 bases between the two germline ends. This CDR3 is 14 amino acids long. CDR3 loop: CSVSGVAGANVLTF. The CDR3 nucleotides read TGCAGCGTTTCAGGGGTGGCTGGGGCCAACGTCCTGACTTTC.

CDR3 region: CASSDGRDSNYGYTF. The CDR3 region has the DNA TGTGCCAGCTCGGATGGCAGGGATTCCAACTATGGCTACACCTTC. The genes are TRBV18 and TRBJ1-2; TRBD1 might be the D (5 bases). The germline V gene encodes CDR1 KGHSH and CDR2 LQKENI. This CDR3 comprises 15 residues. V was shortened by 6 bases and J by 2 bases, with 16 bases between the two germline ends.

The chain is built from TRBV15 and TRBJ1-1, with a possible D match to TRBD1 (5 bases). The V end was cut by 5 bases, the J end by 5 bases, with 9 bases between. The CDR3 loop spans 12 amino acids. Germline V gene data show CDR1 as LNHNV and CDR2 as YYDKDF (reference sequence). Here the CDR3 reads CATSRGGTEAFF. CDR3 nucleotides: TGTGCCACCAGCCGGGGGGGAACTGAAGCTTTCTTT.

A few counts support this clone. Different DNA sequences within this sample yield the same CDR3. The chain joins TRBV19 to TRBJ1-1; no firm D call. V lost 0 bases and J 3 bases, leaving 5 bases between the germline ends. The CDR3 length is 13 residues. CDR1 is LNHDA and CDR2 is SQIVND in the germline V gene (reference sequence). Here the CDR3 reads CASSIDRDTEAFF. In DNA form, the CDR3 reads TGTGCCAGTAGTATAGATCGGGACACTGAAGCTTTCTTT.

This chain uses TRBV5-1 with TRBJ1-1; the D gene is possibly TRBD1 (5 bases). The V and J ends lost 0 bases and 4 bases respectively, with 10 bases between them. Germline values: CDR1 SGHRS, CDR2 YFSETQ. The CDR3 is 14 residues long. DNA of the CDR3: TGCGCCAGCAGCTTGGCAGGGAAGGGCACTGAAGCTTTCTTT. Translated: CASSLAGKGTEAFF. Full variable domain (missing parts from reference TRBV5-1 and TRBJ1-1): KAGVTQTPRYLIKTRGQQVTLSCSPISGHRSVSWYQQTPGQGLQFLFEYFSETQRNKGNFPGRFSGRQFSNSRSEMNVSTLELGDSALYLCASSLAGKGTEAFFGQGTRLTVV.

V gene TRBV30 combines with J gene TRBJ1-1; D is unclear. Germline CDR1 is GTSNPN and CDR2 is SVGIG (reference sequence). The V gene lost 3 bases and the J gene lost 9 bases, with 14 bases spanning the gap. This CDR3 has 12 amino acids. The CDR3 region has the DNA TGTGCCTGGAGAGAACGGGCCGCGCAAGCTTTCTTT. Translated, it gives CAWRERAAQAFF.

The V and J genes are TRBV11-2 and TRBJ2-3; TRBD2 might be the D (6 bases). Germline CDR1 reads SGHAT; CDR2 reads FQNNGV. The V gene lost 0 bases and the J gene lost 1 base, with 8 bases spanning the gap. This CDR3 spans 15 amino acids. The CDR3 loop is CASSLDGSGTDTQYF. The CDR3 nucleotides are TGTGCCAGCAGCTTAGACGGGAGCGGCACAGATACGCAGTATTTT.

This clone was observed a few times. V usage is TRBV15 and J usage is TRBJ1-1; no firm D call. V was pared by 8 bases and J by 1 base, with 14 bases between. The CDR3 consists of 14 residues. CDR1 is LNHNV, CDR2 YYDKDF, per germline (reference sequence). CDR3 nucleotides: TGTGCCACCGGTCTTGGACGGACGAACACTGAAGCTTTCTTT. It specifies CATGLGRTNTEAFF.